A selection of T cell receptor beta chains follows, all from one sample in a study of radiation and T cells in renal cell carcinoma. Libraries were prepared by immunoSEQ multiplex PCR; TCRdb keeps only in-frame clonotypes and omits some of them. The data hold about 95,000 clones, with 70% to 90% observed a single time. Here the sequenced sample was blood, taken from a patient whose treatment included radiotherapy and nephrectomy. All receptors come from a man aged 45-65 years with renal cell carcinoma. CDR3s include the opening cysteine and the closing phenylalanine or tryptophan. D genes are given only for firm matches. Size values are once, few and many counts, or a class for expanded clones, and some rows have none.

NA	TRBD1	TRBV9	TRBJ2-6	CASSVRTGTGYSGANVLTF	TGTGCCAGCAGCGTTCGAACAGGGACAGGGTACTCTGGGGCCAACGTCCTGACTTTC
NA	TRBD1	TRBV2	TRBJ1-1	CARPDKLLQGAKNTEAFF	TGTGCCAGACCCGACAAGTTATTACAGGGGGCCAAGAACACTGAAGCTTTCTTT
once	NA	TRBV7-2	TRBJ2-1	CASSQGNTYNEQFF	TGTGCCAGCAGCCAGGGCAACACCTACAATGAGCAGTTCTTC
NA	TRBD1	TRBV16	TRBJ1-6	CASSQWDREYSPLHF	TGTGCCAGCAGCCAATGGGACAGGGAGTATTCACCCCTCCACTTT
NA	NA	TRBV6-1	TRBJ1-2	CASSEGGYGYTF	TGTGCCAGCAGTGAAGGGGGCTATGGCTACACCTTC
few	NA	TRBV21-1	TRBJ2-3	CASLGSTDTQYF	TGTGCCAGCTTGGGAAGCACAGATACGCAGTATTTT
once	NA	TRBV29-1	TRBJ2-2	CSVVVQGTGELFF	TGCAGCGTTGTAGTTCAGGGCACCGGGGAGCTGTTTTTT
NA	TRBD1	TRBV6-6	TRBJ1-2	CASSRTGAQGYTF	TGTGCCAGCAGCAGGACAGGGGCACAGGGCTACACCTTC
NA	TRBD2	TRBV27	TRBJ2-1	CASPGLAGGNEQFF	TGTGCCAGCCCGGGGCTAGCGGGAGGCAATGAGCAGTTCTTC
NA	NA	TRBV6-5	TRBJ2-2	CASSYFNRAITGELFF	TGTGCCAGCAGTTACTTCAACAGAGCCATCACCGGGGAGCTGTTTTTT
NA	TRBD1	TRBV4-3	TRBJ1-2	CASSQTGGNYGYTF	TGCGCCAGCAGCCAGACAGGGGGGAACTATGGCTACACCTTC
few	NA	TRBV19	TRBJ2-1	CASSIGGYYNEQFF	TGTGCCAGTAGTATAGGCGGGTACTACAATGAGCAGTTCTTC
many	TRBD2	TRBV6-6	TRBJ2-7	CASSPYAGGWEQYF	TGTGCCAGCAGCCCATACGCGGGAGGGTGGGAGCAGTACTTC
NA	NA	TRBV5-1	TRBJ1-4	CASSPIGSTIGYEKLFF	TGCGCCAGCAGCCCCATCGGGAGTACGATAGGATACGAAAAACTGTTTTTT
once	NA	TRBV7-3	TRBJ1-2	CASSLIRSGASNYGYTF	TGTGCCAGCAGCTTAATTCGTTCCGGGGCCTCCAACTATGGCTACACCTTC
NA	TRBD2	TRBV5-4	TRBJ2-1	CASSSSIAGGGNEQFF	TGTGCCAGCAGCTCTTCAATAGCGGGAGGGGGGAATGAGCAGTTCTTC
NA	NA	TRBV5-6	TRBJ2-7	CASSRSYEQYF	TGTGCCAGCAGCCGATCCTACGAGCAGTACTTC
NA	NA	TRBV28	TRBJ1-1	CASSFGPGTEAFF	TGTGCCAGCAGTTTCGGTCCGGGTACTGAAGCTTTCTTT
NA	TRBD1	TRBV18	TRBJ2-1	CASSPRDSYNEQFF	TGTGCCAGCTCACCAAGGGACAGCTACAATGAGCAGTTCTTC
NA	NA	TRBV20-1	TRBJ1-2	CSAIMDGYTF	TGCAGTGCTATCATGGATGGCTACACCTTC
NA	NA	TRBV28	TRBJ1-1	CASSWGGTEAFF	TGTGCCAGCAGTTGGGGGGGCACTGAAGCTTTCTTT
few	TRBD1	TRBV7-9	TRBJ1-1	CASSLGQGNTEAFF	TGTGCCAGCAGCTTAGGACAGGGAAACACTGAAGCTTTCTTT
NA	NA	TRBV2	TRBJ2-7	CASSEARYSSYEQYF	TGTGCCAGCAGTGAAGCACGGTACTCCTCCTACGAGCAGTACTTC
NA	NA	TRBV5-4	TRBJ2-5	CASSLSGGDIQETQYF	TGTGCCAGCAGCTTGAGTGGCGGGGATATCCAAGAGACCCAGTACTTC
NA	NA	TRBV7-7	TRBJ2-5	CASSLVLHQETQYF	TGTGCTAGCAGCTTAGTGCTACATCAAGAGACCCAGTACTTC
few	NA	TRBV6-1	TRBJ1-2	CASSLDRYGYTF	TGTGCCAGCAGTTTAGACAGATATGGCTACACCTTC
once	TRBD2	TRBV11-2	TRBJ2-1	CASSLMIVAGSTNEQFF	TGTGCCAGCAGCTTGATGATAGTAGCGGGTTCGACCAATGAGCAGTTCTTC
NA	NA	TRBV7-8	TRBJ2-1	CASSLANYIRNEQFF	TGTGCCAGCAGCTTAGCGAACTATATTCGCAATGAGCAGTTCTTC
NA	TRBD1	TRBV20-1	TRBJ1-2	CSADRGGYTF	TGCAGTGCTGACAGGGGTGGCTACACCTTC
NA	NA	TRBV5-1	TRBJ2-3	CASSLARAHRLRVDTQYF	TGCGCCAGCAGCTTGGCCCGGGCACATCGTCTACGAGTGGATACGCAGTATTTT
NA	NA	TRBV6-1	TRBJ2-1	CASSAPSRSSYNEQFF	TGTGCCAGCAGTGCACCGTCCAGGAGCTCCTACAATGAGCAGTTCTTC
NA	TRBD1	TRBV5-5	TRBJ1-3	CASSPQGGFSGNTIYF	TGTGCCAGCAGCCCCCAGGGGGGGTTCTCTGGAAACACCATATATTTT
NA	TRBD2	TRBV13	TRBJ2-1	CASSIGTSGSNEQFF	TGTGCCAGCAGCATCGGGACTAGTGGCTCCAATGAGCAGTTCTTC
few	NA	TRBV5-5	TRBJ2-7	CASSFSVDAEQYF	TGTGCCAGCAGCTTTAGTGTTGATGCCGAGCAGTACTTC
NA	NA	TRBV27	TRBJ1-2	CASSSLRGGVGYTF	TGTGCCAGCAGTTCTCTCCGCGGGGGAGTAGGCTACACCTTC
few	TRBD2	TRBV4-3	TRBJ2-5	CASSQGLAGTQYF	TGCGCCAGCAGCCAAGGACTAGCCGGGACCCAGTACTTC
NA	NA	TRBV6-1	TRBJ1-4	CASSTRTVEKLFF	TGTGCCAGCAGTACCAGGACTGTGGAAAAACTGTTTTTT
NA	TRBD2	TRBV19	TRBJ2-2	CASKQRGEGGELFF	TGTGCCAGTAAACAGCGGGGGGAAGGCGGGGAGCTGTTTTTT
NA	TRBD1	TRBV9	TRBJ2-2	CASSKGTGPGELFF	TGTGCCAGCAGCAAAGGGACAGGGCCCGGGGAGCTGTTTTTT
once	TRBD2	TRBV7-8	TRBJ2-1	CATALAGGSPYNEQFF	TGTGCCACCGCGTTAGCGGGGGGCTCCCCTTACAATGAGCAGTTCTTC
NA	NA	TRBV29-1	TRBJ2-3	CSVGPDTQYF	TGCAGCGTAGGTCCAGATACGCAGTATTTT
NA	TRBD1	TRBV9	TRBJ1-2	CASSIGTGTGDGYTF	TGTGCCAGCAGCATTGGAACCGGGACAGGGGATGGCTACACCTTC
NA	NA	TRBV4-1	TRBJ2-7	CASSQRDTSSYEQYF	TGCGCCAGCAGCCAGAGGGACACCAGCTCCTACGAGCAGTACTTC
NA	NA	TRBV6-6	TRBJ2-1	CASSPQGPNYYEQFF	TGTGCCAGCAGTCCCCAGGGCCCGAACTACTATGAGCAGTTCTTC
NA	NA	TRBV30	TRBJ2-7	CAWSVTPGGSYEQYF	TGTGCCTGGAGTGTCACACCCGGGGGATCCTACGAGCAGTACTTC
once	TRBD1	TRBV6-1	TRBJ1-3	CASSEKGQLLGNTIYF	TGTGCCAGCAGTGAAAAGGGACAGCTCCTTGGAAACACCATATATTTT
NA	NA	TRBV7-2	TRBJ1-1	CASSFDRANTEAFF	TGTGCCAGCAGCTTCGACAGAGCCAACACTGAAGCTTTCTTT
once	NA	TRBV5-1	TRBJ2-5	CASSLVGGQETQYF	TGCGCCAGCAGCTTGGTTGGGGGGCAAGAGACCCAGTACTTC
NA	TRBD2	TRBV5-4	TRBJ2-3	CASSLGLAGVEDTQYF	TGTGCCAGCAGCTTGGGACTAGCGGGAGTAGAAGATACGCAGTATTTT
few	NA	TRBV10-3	TRBJ1-1	CAISARNTEAFF	TGTGCCATCAGTGCTCGGAACACTGAAGCTTTCTTT
NA	TRBD1	TRBV10-2	TRBJ1-1	CASSDEGAGTEAFF	TGCGCCAGCAGTGATGAGGGGGCCGGCACTGAAGCTTTCTTT
NA	NA	TRBV5-1	TRBJ2-6	CASSLGGTGQTGANVLTF	TGCGCCAGCAGCTTGGGGGGGACCGGACAGACTGGGGCCAACGTCCTGACTTTC
NA	TRBD1	TRBV27	TRBJ1-2	CASWDRDYYGYTF	TGTGCCAGCTGGGACAGGGATTACTATGGCTACACCTTC
NA	TRBD1	TRBV2	TRBJ1-2	CASMRGQGGYGYTF	TGTGCCAGCATGAGAGGACAGGGAGGGTATGGCTACACCTTC
NA	NA	TRBV27	TRBJ2-7	CASSSGASYEQYF	TGTGCCAGCAGTTCTGGCGCCTCCTACGAGCAGTACTTC
NA	NA	TRBV5-1	TRBJ2-2	CASSIGQNTGELFF	TGCGCCAGCAGCATCGGACAGAACACCGGGGAGCTGTTTTTT
once	TRBD1	TRBV5-4	TRBJ2-7	CASSLQGASYEQYF	TGTGCCAGCAGCTTACAGGGGGCGTCGTACGAGCAGTACTTC
once	NA	TRBV18	TRBJ2-3	CASSSSGEGDTQYF	TGTGCCAGCTCATCCTCAGGGGAGGGGGATACGCAGTATTTT
few	TRBD1	TRBV7-9	TRBJ2-1	CASGRQGALDEQFF	TGTGCCAGCGGAAGACAGGGGGCGCTTGATGAGCAGTTCTTC